This T cell receptor (beta chain) was sequenced during a study of Ad26.COV2.S vaccination and SARS-CoV-2 variants. Study context: Ad26.COV2.S, an intramuscular injection, was given once or twice 56 days apart.

Treatment here: around 19 received Ad26.COV2.S at low or high dose, single or two shots; roughly five received placebo; per-sample allocation not given. Samples analyzed were those drawn on day 63 after the first vaccine or placebo injection. Vaccine was an Ad26 vector expressing Wuhan-strain SARS-CoV-2 spike. TCRdb's table, derived via immunoSEQ multiplex PCR, lists solely in-frame clones and lacks some. The table has about 280,000 clones, approximately 89% seen once. Study-wide findings and caveats: Researchers cautioned that TCR breadth and depth analyses may have underestimated total T cell responses. Post-vaccination spike-specific CD8+ and CD4+ T cell responses reportedly had substantial breadth.

Comments on this clone: The antigen remains unidentified.

CDR3 length: 18 amino acids. Per the germline V gene, CDR1 is LGHNA and CDR2 is YNFKEQ. V gave up 1 base and J gave up 8 bases; unmatched junction bases: 17. The material sequenced was peripheral blood, taken in a trial of Ad26.COV2.S vaccine versus placebo. This TCR was sampled from a person aged 18-65 years who received the Ad26.COV2.S COVID-19 vaccine or a placebo. The chain couples TRBV4-2 to TRBJ2-1, with 7 bases fitting TRBD2. CDR3 coding DNA: TGTGCCAGCAGCCAAGGCCATTCTGGCGGGCGGGGGTCCGATGAGCAGTTCTTC. This encodes CASSQGHSGGRGSDEQFF.